The TCR beta chain under discussion was sequenced for a study of T cell responses to AZD1222 COVID-19 vaccine. Study-wide results and caveats: At study baseline, merely five or six AZD1222 recipients were seropositive. The study sampled repertoires only after the peak T cell response. Donors skewed white British and female; clonal diversity was possibly underestimated.

Germline CDR1 is SGHAT and CDR2 is FQNNGV. V was clipped by 5 bases and J by 4 bases; unmatched bases: 8. This CDR3 spans 15 amino acids. Measured with immunoSEQ multiplex PCR; TCRdb has only the in-frame clones, and not every one. The sample includes about 130,000 clones, approximately 89% of them seen just once. A word on this clone: Its antigen is unknown.

This sequence originates from an adult who received the AZD1222 COVID-19 vaccine. V is TRBV11-2 and J is TRBJ1-1; 9 bases are a match to TRBD1. The sequencing used peripheral blood, collected 28 days after the second AZD1222 dose. The CDR3 region has the DNA TGTGCCAGCAGCACAGCCGGGACAGGGATCACTGAAGCTTTCTTT. Its protein product is CASSTAGTGITEAFF.